One sample yielded the 29 T cell receptor beta chains listed below, sequenced in a study of blood T cell repertoires in COVID-19. Sequenced by immunoSEQ multiplex PCR; TCRdb stores in-frame clones only, minus some. The repertoire has approximately 62,000 clones, 75% to 90% of them found once; the top ten carry under 15%. Sample: peripheral blood. Receptor source: an older man with acute or convalescent COVID-19.

V and J are TRBV4-1 and TRBJ1-2, with D possibly TRBD1 on 6 matching bases. Trimming pared 4 bases from V and 2 bases from J, leaving 20 bases between. Germline CDR1 and CDR2: MGHRA and YSYEKL. This CDR3 contains 17 residues. The CDR3 DNA reads TGCGCCAGCAGCCCTCCTATAGGTCTTCAGGGGAACTATGGCTACACCTTC. Translation gives CASSPPIGLQGNYGYTF.

V and J are TRBV18 and TRBJ2-3; 14 nucleotides agree with TRBD2. Trimming cost V 6 bases and J 5 bases; bases outside gene matches: 13. Germline values: CDR1 KGHSH, CDR2 LQKENI. The CDR3 loop spans 18 amino acids. In nucleotides, the CDR3 is TGTGCCAGCTCGCCCGGGACTAGCGGGGGCCGCACGATAGATACGCAGTATTTT. Translation gives CASSPGTSGGRTIDTQYF.

This chain links TRBV6-5 with TRBJ1-3, with 7 nucleotides matching TRBD1. There are 14 residues in the CDR3. V shed 11 bases and J 8 bases; nucleotides not matched to a gene: 15. CDR1 and CDR2 (germline): MNHEY, SVGAGI. CDR3 nucleotide sequence: TGTGCCTGCACCCCCAAGGGGGCGAGGTACACCATATATTTT. Translated: CACTPKGARYTIYF.

The rearrangement uses TRBV19 and TRBJ1-6, with 9 bases that match TRBD1. V trimming: 6 bases; J trimming: 10 bases; junction bases outside the gene matches: 10. Germline assignment: CDR1 LNHDA and CDR2 SQIVND (reference sequence). This CDR3 has 15 residues. CDR3 coding DNA: TGTGCCAGTAGCCCAGTGGGACAGGGAAACTCACCCCTCCACTTT. Amino acid sequence: CASSPVGQGNSPLHF.

This clone was found many times. The chain joins TRBV4-2 to TRBJ1-4; a possible D gene is TRBD1 (5 bases). V lost 2 bases to trimming and J lost 5 bases, with 12 bases between them. This CDR3 has 15 amino acids. Germline loops: CDR1 LGHNA, CDR2 YNFKEQ. The CDR3 DNA reads as TGTGCCAGCAGCCAAATAGGTTCAGGGAATGAAAAACTGTTTTTT. This encodes CASSQIGSGNEKLFF.

The chain employs TRBV4-1 and TRBJ1-5; D call uncertain. The CDR3 extends over 15 amino acids. The germline V gene has CDR1 MGHRA and CDR2 YSYEKL. V lost 4 bases, J lost 2 bases, and 12 bases lay in between. The CDR3 DNA follows: TGCGCCAGCAGCCTCCTATTGGGCGGCAATCAGCCCCAGCATTTT. Protein sequence: CASSLLLGGNQPQHF.

This chain joins TRBV19 and TRBJ1-1, with D uncertain. Deletions cut 1 base from V and 11 bases from J, with 14 bases between. The V gene's germline CDR1 is LNHDA and CDR2 SQIVND (reference sequence). This CDR3 is built from 13 residues. This CDR3 is CASSIGPRRRAFF. The CDR3 region has the DNA TGTGCCAGTAGTATAGGGCCACGTCGGCGGGCTTTCTTT.

The chain carries TRBV11-2 and TRBJ2-3; 12 nucleotides agree with TRBD2. Germline-derived CDR1 and CDR2 are SGHAT and FQNNGV. CDR3 length: 18 amino acids. The junction had 9 bases not matched to a gene; V was cut back by 2 bases and J by 3 bases. The CDR3 DNA reads as TGTGCCAGCAGCTTAATTCTCCTAGCGGGGGGGAATACAGATACGCAGTATTTT. Translation: CASSLILLAGGNTDTQYF.

The gene calls are TRBV30 and TRBJ1-1, with D perhaps matching TRBD1 (6 bases). Per the germline V gene, CDR1 is GTSNPN and CDR2 is SVGIG (reference sequence). Trimming left V 7 bases short and J 3 bases short, with 24 bases between. The CDR3 totals 16 residues. CDR3 in DNA: TGTGCCTTGATACAGGGCCGCCCAAACAAATACACTGAAGCTTTCTTT. Translating gives CALIQGRPNKYTEAFF.

The gene calls are TRBV2 and TRBJ1-2; a weak D match, TRBD1 (6 bases). The length of the CDR3 is 14 residues. V was trimmed by 9 bases and J by 2 bases, leaving 16 bases between them. CDR1 SNHLY and CDR2 FYNNEI come from the germline V gene. The CDR3: CASIRDNLNYGYTF. The CDR3 DNA reads as TGTGCCAGTATTAGGGACAACCTAAACTATGGCTACACCTTC.

The CDR3 DNA is TGTGCCAGCAGCTTAGGGGGTCATTTAGCGGGGGATTCCTACGAGCAGTACTTC. Its translation is CASSLGGHLAGDSYEQYF. The chain employs TRBV13 and TRBJ2-7, with 9 bases aligning to TRBD2. This CDR3 spans 18 amino acids. The trim removed 0 bases at V and 1 base at J, leaving 10 bases unmatched. CDR1 is PRHDT, CDR2 FYEKMQ, per germline (reference sequence).

The chain combines TRBV19 with TRBJ1-5; no reliable D call. Germline CDR1 reads LNHDA; CDR2 reads SQIVND (reference sequence). The V end was cut by 1 base, the J end by 2 bases, with 15 bases between. The CDR3 is 17 amino acids. The CDR3 sequence is CASSIGDPNAGNQPQHF. The CDR3 nucleotides are TGTGCCAGTAGTATAGGAGACCCCAACGCGGGCAATCAGCCCCAGCATTTT.

This clone was found once. V is TRBV7-9 and J is TRBJ2-7; 7 nucleotides align to TRBD1. The CDR3 sequence is 14 residues long. The germline V gene has CDR1 SEHNR and CDR2 FQNEAQ (reference sequence). V shed 5 bases, J shed 0 bases, and the junction held 4 bases outside the gene matches. The CDR3 DNA reads TGTGCCAGCAGCGAACAGGGGAGCTCCTACGAGCAGTACTTC. Translating gives CASSEQGSSYEQYF. The full variable domain, rest sourced from reference TRBV7-9 and TRBJ2-7, is DTGVSQNPRHKITKRGQNVTFRCDPISEHNRLYWYRQTLGQGPEFLTYFQNEAQLEKSRLLSDRFSAERPKGSFSTLEIQRTEQGDSAMYLCASSEQGSSYEQYFGPGTRLTVT.

The V and J genes are TRBV11-3 and TRBJ2-5; 8 bases are a match to TRBD1. Unmatched junction bases numbered 7, after V lost 5 bases and J lost 5 bases. CDR1 SGHNT and CDR2 YENEEA come from the germline V gene. The CDR3 consists of 14 residues. The CDR3 loop is CASSPRTGWETQYF. The CDR3 DNA reads TGTGCCAGCAGCCCGAGGACAGGGTGGGAGACCCAGTACTTC.

V is TRBV5-1 and J is TRBJ1-1; D is unclear. CDR3 length equals 14 residues. The germline CDR1 and CDR2 sequences are SGHRS and YFSETQ. The V end was cut by 5 bases, the J end by 1 base, with 12 bases between. CDR3 in amino acids: CASSPERANTEAFF. CDR3 sequence (DNA): TGCGCCAGCAGTCCCGAGAGGGCGAACACTGAAGCTTTCTTT.

This clone is medium-sized (0.01 to 0.1%). The chain combines TRBV29-1 with TRBJ1-1; 8 bases fit TRBD1. The V segment lost 3 bases and the J segment 6 bases; nucleotides outside the gene matches: 9. The CDR3 contains 14 residues. The germline CDR1 and CDR2 sequences are SQVTM and ANQGSEA. This CDR3 is CSVDTGGGLAEAFF. CDR3 in DNA: TGCAGCGTTGATACAGGGGGAGGTTTAGCTGAAGCTTTCTTT.

In DNA form, the CDR3 reads TGTGCCAGCAGTGAGGAGGCTGGCTACACCTTC. It yields the protein CASSEEAGYTF. The gene calls are TRBV2 and TRBJ1-2; D call uncertain. Germline lookup yields CDR1 SNHLY and CDR2 FYNNEI. V shed 3 bases and J shed 7 bases, with 6 bases lying between them. The length of the CDR3 is 11 residues.

V usage is TRBV2 and J usage is TRBJ2-7; weak D call: TRBD1 (5 bases). V lost 7 bases, J lost 1 base, and 8 bases lay in between. CDR1 is SNHLY, CDR2 FYNNEI, per germline. The length of the CDR3 is 12 residues. The CDR3 is CASTGYSYEQYF. In nucleotides, the CDR3 is TGTGCCAGCACAGGGTATTCCTACGAGCAGTACTTC.

The chain combines TRBV2 with TRBJ2-5; D may be TRBD2 (5 bases). The CDR3 covers 14 residues. Germline-derived CDR1 and CDR2 are SNHLY and FYNNEI. Trimming took 4 bases from V and 5 from J, leaving 14 bases between them. The CDR3 protein is CASSVMVTGETQYF. The CDR3 DNA follows: TGTGCCAGCAGTGTTATGGTAACGGGGGAGACCCAGTACTTC.

The chain combines TRBV19 with TRBJ2-1, with 11 positions matching TRBD1. V gave up 8 bases and J gave up 12 bases; unmatched junction bases: 15. This CDR3 has 15 amino acids. CDR1 and CDR2 (germline): LNHDA, SQIVND (reference sequence). The DNA of the CDR3 is TGTGCCAGTCGGGCCGGGACAGGGGGGGTAGTTGGGCAGTTCTTC. As protein: CASRAGTGGVVGQFF.

J is TRBJ2-5 and V is TRBV19, with 10 bases lining up with TRBD1. Trimming cost V 2 bases and J 4 bases; bases outside gene matches: 10. CDR1 is LNHDA and CDR2 is SQIVND in the germline V gene (reference sequence). The CDR3 totals 17 residues. CDR3 bases: TGTGCCAGTAGTATAACCCTCCCGGGACAGGGGAGAGAGACCCAGTACTTC. Translating it yields CASSITLPGQGRETQYF.

The rearrangement uses TRBV5-1 and TRBJ2-5, with D unresolved. V lost 0 bases to trimming and J lost 2 bases, with 11 bases between them. The CDR3 extends over 15 amino acids. In germline, CDR1 is SGHRS, CDR2 YFSETQ. CDR3 nucleotide sequence: TGCGCCAGCAGCTTGGCCGGTCACCCTCAAGAGACCCAGTACTTC. As protein: CASSLAGHPQETQYF. Full variable domain (missing parts from reference TRBV5-1 and TRBJ2-5): KAGVTQTPRYLIKTRGQQVTLSCSPISGHRSVSWYQQTPGQGLQFLFEYFSETQRNKGNFPGRFSGRQFSNSRSEMNVSTLELGDSALYLCASSLAGHPQETQYFGPGTRLLVL.

This chain connects TRBV5-5 to TRBJ2-7; maybe TRBD2 (6 bases). There are 15 residues in the CDR3. The germline V gene encodes CDR1 SGHKS and CDR2 YYEKEE (reference sequence). V lost 2 bases and J lost 6, with 18 bases in between. CDR3 sequence reads: CASSFFWSGVGEQYF. CDR3 coding DNA: TGTGCCAGCAGCTTTTTTTGGTCGGGGGTCGGCGAGCAGTACTTC.

The V gene is TRBV2, the J gene TRBJ2-2; D may be TRBD1 (5 bases). The CDR3 is 14 residues long. V dropped 6 bases and J dropped 2 bases, with 10 bases sitting between them. The germline gives CDR1 SNHLY, CDR2 FYNNEI. The CDR3 DNA follows: TGTGCCAGCAGGATGACAGCAAACACCGGGGAGCTGTTTTTT. Protein product: CASRMTANTGELFF.

The table lists this clone with a count of one. This chain's CDR3 is CASSVGAGDATNEKLFF. As DNA, the CDR3 is TGTGCCAGCAGCGTAGGGGCCGGGGATGCAACTAATGAAAAACTGTTTTTT. The chain uses TRBV9 and TRBJ1-4, with D unclear. V was shortened by 0 bases and J by 0 bases, with 12 bases between the two germline ends. Germline V CDR1 and CDR2: SGDLS, YYNGEE. This CDR3 region has 17 residues.

The gene calls are TRBV11-2 and TRBJ1-2; unclear D gene. Trimming removed 0 bases from V and 4 bases from J, with 3 bases in between. Germline V lookup: CDR1 SGHAT, CDR2 FQNNGV. The CDR3 has 12 residues. This chain's CDR3 is CASSLDVYGYTF. CDR3 in DNA: TGTGCCAGCAGCTTAGACGTCTATGGCTACACCTTC.

This chain connects TRBV18 to TRBJ1-2; TRBD1 matches 7 bases. CDR1 is KGHSH, CDR2 LQKENI, per germline. J gave up 4 bases and V 2 bases, and 7 bases lay outside the gene matches. The CDR3 spans 15 residues. CDR3 amino acids: CASSPVQGLPYGYTF. For the CDR3, the DNA is TGTGCCAGCTCACCAGTACAGGGGTTACCCTATGGCTACACCTTC.

V is TRBV11-1 and J is TRBJ1-6; D is perhaps TRBD1 (6 bases). Trimming stripped 5 bases from V and 8 bases from J, with 13 bases between. CDR3 length equals 14 residues. CDR1 is SGHAT, CDR2 FQDESV, per germline (reference sequence). In nucleotides, the CDR3 is TGTGCCAGCAGCCAAGGGGGGAGGGATTCACCCCTCCACTTT. It translates to CASSQGGRDSPLHF.

This chain uses TRBV7-6 with TRBJ2-7, with TRBD1 matching over 10 bases. The CDR3 covers 14 residues. Germline lookup yields CDR1 SGHVS and CDR2 FNYEAQ. Trimming cost V 5 bases and J 6 bases; bases outside gene matches: 7. The CDR3 region has the DNA TGTGCCAGCAGCACACGGACAGGGGGTAGCGAGCAGTACTTC. Amino acids: CASSTRTGGSEQYF.